Shown below are 30 T cell receptor beta chains from a single sample sequenced in a study of T-cell memory formation after mild COVID-19 (dated by TCRdb to about 2021). Libraries were made using 5' RACE. Data came from an Illumina NovaSeq 6000. Clones were called with MiXCR by TCRdb after fastp trimmed the public reads at Q25, and only in-frame beta chains were retained. Each entry merges the rows of one CDR3 protein and shows their most common DNA and genes. This sample is represented by 340,000 or so distinct CDR3 sequences; 10% to 15% of them were singletons. 20% to 25% of the sample rests with the top ten. Sequencing was done on a sample of PBMCs or a T cell subset sorted from them (not recorded which). The receptors come from a man younger than 30 who had mild COVID-19 (a few samples of this study predate the infection). The sample titles of this study are shuffled in the database, so cell type and time point are left out; the donor was told from shared clones.

The table lists this clonotype with a few counts. The genes are TRBV6-2 or TRBV6-3 and TRBJ2-7; TRBD2 is a possible D gene (7 bases). Germline V gene data show CDR1 as MNHEY and CDR2 as SVGEGT. Trimming shortened V by 4 bases and J by 7 bases, and 14 bases separated the two germline ends. The CDR3 spans 13 residues. CDR3 in amino acids: CASSWGGADEQYF. CDR3 nucleotides: TGTGCCAGCAGTTGGGGGGGGGCCGATGAGCAGTACTTC.

This clonotype was observed a handful of times. The rearrangement uses TRBV7-2 and TRBJ2-4; D possibly matches TRBD1 or TRBD2 (6 bases each). Germline V gene sequence: CDR1 SGHTA, CDR2 FQGNSA. V was clipped by 3 bases and J by 0 bases, with 9 bases between them. There are 15 residues in the CDR3. In DNA form, the CDR3 reads TGTGCCAGCAGCTTCCGGGGGCTAGCCAAAAACATTCAGTACTTC. It translates to CASSFRGLAKNIQYF.

This clonotype occurred a few times. The chain joins TRBV20-1 to TRBJ1-1; no firm D call. CDR3 length equals 13 residues. The germline V gene has CDR1 DFQATT and CDR2 SNEGSKA (reference sequence). Trimming took 5 bases from V and 5 from J, leaving 15 bases between them. The CDR3 region is CSARRGSRTEAFF. For the CDR3, the DNA is TGCAGTGCTCGCCGAGGCAGTCGGACTGAAGCTTTCTTT.

This clonotype was detected a few times. This sequence joins TRBV2 and TRBJ1-6; D not resolved. This CDR3 spans 13 amino acids. Germline loops: CDR1 SNHLY, CDR2 FYNNEI. Trimming shortened V by 7 bases and J by 6 bases, and 10 bases separated the two germline ends. The chain's CDR3 is CASIREVNSPLHF. The CDR3, as DNA: TGTGCCAGCATCAGAGAGGTTAATTCACCCCTCCACTTT.

This clonotype has a handful of counts. The rearrangement joins TRBV27 to TRBJ2-1; 8 bases map to TRBD2. With V trimmed by 5 bases and J by 10 bases, 4 bases remained unmatched. Germline CDR1 MNHEY, CDR2 SMNVEV (reference sequence). CDR3 size: 12 residues. In DNA, the CDR3 is TGTGCCAGCAGTCCGGGAGGGGAGGAGCAGTTCTTC. It is translated as CASSPGGEEQFF.

This clonotype has a handful of counts. The rearrangement links TRBV5-1 to TRBJ2-3, with D uncertain. Trimming shortened V by 4 bases and J by 4 bases, and 13 bases separated the two germline ends. CDR3 length: 14 amino acids. Germline V gene lookup returns CDR1 SGHRS and CDR2 YFSETQ. The CDR3 protein is CASSPGGVPDTQYF. CDR3 bases: TGCGCCAGCAGCCCTGGTGGGGTTCCAGATACGCAGTATTTT.

This clonotype was found many times. The DNA for the CDR3 is TGTGCCAGCAGCTTCATGACCTACGAGCAGTACTTC. This sequence encodes CASSFMTYEQYF. The chain uses TRBV5-6 and TRBJ2-7; D is ambiguous. The germline V gene has CDR1 SGHDT and CDR2 YYEEEE. V gave up 2 bases and J gave up 2 bases, with 5 bases separating them. This CDR3 region has 12 residues.

This chain uses TRBV12-3 or TRBV12-4 with TRBJ1-5; D is undetermined. V gave up 3 bases and J gave up 4 bases, with 25 bases separating them. CDR3 length equals 19 residues. For the CDR3, the DNA is TGTGCCAGCAGTTTCGATGAATCACCTCCTTGGAGACGGAATCAGCCCCAGCATTTT. Protein product: CASSFDESPPWRRNQPQHF.

This clonotype has ten or more counts. V gene TRBV18 combines with J gene TRBJ1-5; tentatively, D is TRBD1 (5 bases). The CDR3 sequence is 15 residues long. Germline lookup yields CDR1 KGHSH and CDR2 LQKENI. The V and J ends lost 1 base and 2 bases respectively, with 9 bases between them. The CDR3 protein is CASSPQGNGNQPQHF. The CDR3 DNA reads as TGTGCCAGCTCACCACAGGGGAATGGCAATCAGCCCCAGCATTTT.

This sequence joins TRBV11-2 and TRBJ2-7; D possibly corresponds to TRBD1 (6 bases). V was trimmed by 6 bases and J by 4 bases, leaving 19 bases between them. The germline V gene encodes CDR1 SGHAT and CDR2 FQNNGV. This CDR3 contains 15 residues. CDR3 bases: TGTGCCAGCAGTCGTACGACAGGAATGGTGTACGAGCAGTACTTC. As protein: CASSRTTGMVYEQYF.

The chain uses TRBV6-5 and TRBJ1-6, with D hard to call. Trimming pared 2 bases from V and 9 bases from J, leaving 17 bases between. Germline V gene data show CDR1 as MNHEY and CDR2 as SVGAGI. The CDR3 has 16 residues. The CDR3, as DNA: TGTGCCAGCAGTTACGTTCGGGCGGCGCGTCCTTCACCCCTCCACTTT. Amino acids: CASSYVRAARPSPLHF.

There are a few counts of this clonotype. The chain couples TRBV6-2 or TRBV6-3 to TRBJ2-7; 14 bases agree with TRBD2. Germline CDR1 MNHEY, CDR2 SVGEGT. The junction had 6 bases not matched to a gene; V was cut back by 2 bases and J by 6 bases. The CDR3 spans 16 residues. This CDR3 reads CASSYAGLAGGGEQYV. DNA of the CDR3: TGTGCCAGCAGTTACGCCGGACTAGCGGGGGGCGGCGAGCAGTACGTC.

This clonotype was counted a few times. This chain connects TRBV12-3 or TRBV12-4 to TRBJ2-7; no clear D. V dropped 4 bases and J dropped 2 bases, with 6 bases sitting between them. The CDR3 extends over 12 amino acids. CDR3 coding DNA: TGTGCCAGCAGTTGGGCCCCCTACGAGCAGTACTTC. The encoded protein is CASSWAPYEQYF.

This clonotype was detected a few times. This CDR3 is CASSPPGEDGTQYF. The CDR3, as DNA: TGTGCCAGCAGTCCCCCGGGGGAGGACGGGACCCAGTACTTC. The chain employs TRBV28 and TRBJ2-5; possible D gene TRBD2, 6 bases. V gave up 5 bases and J gave up 7 bases, with 17 bases separating them. The CDR3 extends over 14 amino acids. Germline V gene data show CDR1 as MDHEN and CDR2 as SYDVKM.

This clonotype has a handful of counts. The chain carries TRBV11-2 and TRBJ2-3, with no clear D. Trimming cost V 7 bases and J 5 bases, with 16 bases left between them. The CDR3 is 14 residues long. The V gene's germline CDR1 is SGHAT and CDR2 FQNNGV. Here the CDR3 reads CASTRLSGGDTQYF. Written as DNA, the CDR3 is TGTGCCAGCACCAGACTTTCAGGTGGAGATACGCAGTATTTT.

The rearrangement uses TRBV7-3 and TRBJ2-1; 9 bases line up with TRBD2. Germline V gene sequence: CDR1 SGHTA, CDR2 FQGTGA. This CDR3 comprises 16 residues. The V and J ends lost 4 bases and 4 bases, in that order; junction bases with no gene match: 8. The CDR3 DNA reads as TGTGCCAGCAGCTCACCTATAGCGGGGGCGTACAATGAGCAGTTCTTC. Its protein is CASSSPIAGAYNEQFF.

The chain joins TRBV19 to TRBJ1-2; TRBD1 aligns across 7 bases. This CDR3 spans 15 amino acids. With V trimmed by 3 bases and J by 4 bases, 8 bases remained unmatched. Germline V gene data show CDR1 as LNHDA and CDR2 as SQIVND (reference sequence). CDR3 coding DNA: TGTGCCAGTAGTATTGGAGGGGGCCAAGGCTATGGCTACACCTTC. Amino acid sequence: CASSIGGGQGYGYTF.

Only a few counts were recorded for this clonotype. The chain links TRBV4-2 to TRBJ2-4; unclear D gene. The CDR3 covers 13 residues. Germline CDR1 and CDR2: LGHNA and YNFKEQ. Trimming cost V 0 bases and J 4 bases, with 4 bases left between them. The CDR3 coding sequence is TGTGCCAGCAGCCAAGATCAGAAAAACATTCAGTACTTC. It codes for CASSQDQKNIQYF.

The rearrangement links TRBV5-4 to TRBJ1-1; TRBD1 might be the D (6 bases). V lost 0 bases, J lost 1 base, and 10 bases lay in between. The CDR3 totals 15 residues. From germline, CDR1 is SGHNT and CDR2 YYREEE (reference sequence). This CDR3 is CASSLAETGNTEAFF. CDR3 bases: TGTGCCAGCAGCTTGGCCGAGACAGGGAACACTGAAGCTTTCTTT. The entire variable domain, with the rest obtained from reference TRBV5-4 and TRBJ1-1, is as follows: ETGVTQSPTHLIKTRGQQVTLRCSSQSGHNTVSWYQQALGQGPQFIFQYYREEENGRGNFPPRFSGLQFPNYSSELNVNALELDDSALYLCASSLAETGNTEAFFGQGTRLTVV.

This chain links TRBV12-5 with TRBJ2-2; D tentatively fits TRBD1 or TRBD2 (5 bases each). The germline V gene has CDR1 LGHNT and CDR2 FRNRAP. V was pared by 0 bases and J by 5 bases, with 13 bases between. This CDR3 is built from 16 residues. The chain's CDR3 is CASGLVLRGRTGELFF. The CDR3 nucleotides are TGTGCTAGTGGTTTGGTACTGAGGGGAAGGACCGGGGAGCTGTTTTTT.

The chain recombines TRBV4-2 with TRBJ2-1, with TRBD2 identical over 10 bases. The CDR3 runs to 17 residues. Germline V gene data show CDR1 as LGHNA and CDR2 as YNFKEQ. With V trimmed by 0 bases and J by 8 bases, 10 bases remained unmatched. The CDR3: CASSQEAQRGGLDEQFF. Written as DNA, the CDR3 is TGTGCCAGCAGCCAAGAAGCTCAGCGGGGGGGCCTCGATGAGCAGTTCTTC.

The rearrangement links TRBV7-9 to TRBJ2-5, with TRBD1 as a possible D gene (5 bases). V gave up 5 bases and J gave up 1 base, with 17 bases separating them. Germline V CDR1 and CDR2: SEHNR, FQNEAQ (reference sequence). The CDR3 spans 16 residues. The CDR3 bases are TGTGCCAGCAGCGCGCGACAGACGCAGGGCCAAGAGACCCAGTACTTC. Translating gives CASSARQTQGQETQYF.

The CDR3 spells CASSVQGLYQETQYF. The CDR3 DNA sequence: TGTGCCAGCAGTGTACAGGGGTTGTACCAAGAGACCCAGTACTTC. The genes are TRBV6-5 and TRBJ2-5, with 7 bases aligning to TRBD1. The V segment lost 5 bases and the J segment 0 bases; nucleotides outside the gene matches: 6. The CDR3 sequence is 15 residues long. The germline gives CDR1 MNHEY, CDR2 SVGAGI.

This clonotype was detected many times. The gene calls are TRBV5-6 and TRBJ2-4; D assignment may be TRBD1 or TRBD2 (5 bases each). Trimming shortened V by 7 bases and J by 5 bases, and 16 bases separated the two germline ends. The germline V gene encodes CDR1 SGHDT and CDR2 YYEEEE. The CDR3 sequence is 14 residues long. The DNA for the CDR3 is TGTGCCAGCGTCCGCCGGGACGGAGAAAACATTCAGTACTTC. Translated: CASVRRDGENIQYF.

The table lists this clonotype with a few counts. V usage is TRBV7-2 and J usage is TRBJ1-2; D call uncertain. With 6 bases removed from V and 2 bases from J, the gap between germline ends came to 16 bases. The CDR3 consists of 15 residues. The germline V gene encodes CDR1 SGHTA and CDR2 FQGNSA. The CDR3 DNA sequence: TGTGCCAGCAGGTCTCTCTCCTACGGGAACTATGGCTACACCTTC. It yields the protein CASRSLSYGNYGYTF.

V gene TRBV3-1 combines with J gene TRBJ2-4; TRBD1 aligns across 12 bases. Trimming at V came to 4 bases and at J to 12 bases, leaving 4 bases not matched to a gene. The CDR3 contains 13 residues. CDR1 and CDR2 from the germline V gene are LGHDT and YNNKEL (reference sequence). The CDR3 DNA follows: TGTGCCAGCAGCCCGGGGACAGGGGGCTCTCAGTACTTC. It is translated as CASSPGTGGSQYF.

This clonotype turned up a few times. The rearrangement joins TRBV5-1 to TRBJ1-1, with D tentatively TRBD1 (6 bases). The CDR3 sequence is 15 residues long. V dropped 3 bases and J dropped 5 bases, with 17 bases sitting between them. The germline gives CDR1 SGHRS, CDR2 YFSETQ. Written as DNA, the CDR3 is TGCGCCAGCAGCTCCCCGGGGGCGAGGGGGACTGAAGCTTTCTTT. Translation gives CASSSPGARGTEAFF.

This clonotype appeared a few times. The chain uses TRBV11-1 and TRBJ2-7; D is possibly TRBD1 (7 bases). The CDR3 spans 15 residues. Deletions cut 5 bases from V and 2 bases from J, with 16 bases between. Germline assignment: CDR1 SGHAT and CDR2 FQDESV (reference sequence). CDR3 DNA sequence: TGTGCCAGCAGCCCAGGGGGGAGTCGTACCTACGAGCAGTACGTC. This encodes CASSPGGSRTYEQYV.

In its sample, this clonotype was seen many times. This chain joins TRBV20-1 and TRBJ2-1; tentatively, D is TRBD2 (5 bases). V lost 6 bases to trimming and J lost 4 bases, with 16 bases between them. The CDR3 extends over 14 amino acids. From germline, CDR1 is DFQATT and CDR2 SNEGSKA (reference sequence). CDR3 bases: TGCAGTGCACCGGGGATAGCTCGGTACAATGAGCAGTTCTTC. It specifies CSAPGIARYNEQFF.

This clonotype has at least ten counts. The chain carries TRBV7-2 and TRBJ2-3, with no clear D. Germline lookup yields CDR1 SGHTA and CDR2 FQGNSA. This CDR3 has 16 residues. The V and J ends lost 1 base and 0 bases respectively, with 11 bases between them. The CDR3 sequence is CASSLGIYDSTDTQYF. The CDR3 bases are TGTGCCAGCAGCTTAGGTATATACGATAGCACAGATACGCAGTATTTT.